Each of the 14 T cell receptor beta chains below was sequenced from the same sample in a study of cytomegalovirus exposure and HLA in healthy donors. PCR used 60 Vbeta primers and 13 Jbeta primers. Measured with immunoSEQ multiplex PCR; TCRdb has only the in-frame clones, and not every one. The repertoire holds around 160,000 clones, with about 73% as singletons. The sample comprised PBMCs. These receptors all come from a middle-aged man in good health and CMV-seropositive.

The J gene is TRBJ2-7, the V gene TRBV10-3; 8 bases align to TRBD2. Looked up from germline, CDR1 is ENHRY and CDR2 is SYGVKD. V was clipped by 0 bases and J by 4 bases; unmatched bases: 5. CDR3 size: 15 residues. The CDR3 nucleotides are TGTGCCATCAGTGAGTCGGGACTAGAACGTTACGAGCAGTACTTC. It codes for CAISESGLERYEQYF.

The table lists this clone with a few counts. This chain uses TRBV27 with TRBJ1-2, with 7 bases fitting TRBD1. Germline V gene lookup returns CDR1 MNHEY and CDR2 SMNVEV (reference sequence). With V trimmed by 5 bases and J by 3 bases, 6 bases remained unmatched. This CDR3 has 14 residues. CDR3 DNA: TGTGCCAGCAGTAAGACAGGGAGTGACTATGGCTACACCTTC. Its translation: CASSKTGSDYGYTF.

This clone has just a few counts. The rearrangement joins TRBV4-1 to TRBJ2-1; 8 bases align to TRBD2. Germline CDR1 reads MGHRA; CDR2 reads YSYEKL. The V and J ends lost 1 base and 0 bases, in that order; junction bases with no gene match: 5. The CDR3 sequence is 17 residues long. The CDR3 is CASSQGLALSSYNEQFF. CDR3 nucleotide sequence: TGCGCCAGCAGCCAAGGACTAGCGCTGAGCTCCTACAATGAGCAGTTCTTC.

The V and J genes are TRBV6-6 and TRBJ1-5; 7 nucleotides align to TRBD1. The ends lost 2 bases at V and 11 bases at J; junction bases unmatched: 3. The CDR3 consists of 12 residues. In germline, CDR1 is MNHNY, CDR2 SVGAGI (reference sequence). CDR3 in amino acids: CASSYRQGTQHF. Written as DNA, the CDR3 is TGTGCCAGCAGTTACCGACAGGGTACCCAGCATTTT.

The chain carries TRBV4-1 and TRBJ2-7; maybe TRBD1 (6 bases). Germline V lookup: CDR1 MGHRA, CDR2 YSYEKL. CDR3 size: 15 residues. The V end lost 0 bases, the J end lost 4 bases, and 13 bases lay between the germline ends. CDR3 in DNA: TGCGCCAGCAGCCAAGATAACCAGGGGATGTACGAGCAGTACTTC. Its protein is CASSQDNQGMYEQYF.

The chain employs TRBV27 and TRBJ2-7, with D tentatively TRBD2 (6 bases). Germline assignment: CDR1 MNHEY and CDR2 SMNVEV (reference sequence). The CDR3 sequence is 15 residues long. V lost 10 bases, J lost 0 bases, and 19 bases lay in between. The CDR3 DNA is TGTGCCACCATCACCGCCGGGACTGACTCCTACGAGCAGTACTTC. The encoded protein is CATITAGTDSYEQYF.

The chain employs TRBV7-2 and TRBJ2-7; 8 positions agree with TRBD2. J lost 3 bases, V lost 3 bases, and 10 bases had no gene match. The V gene's germline CDR1 is SGHTA and CDR2 FQGNSA. The CDR3 is 16 amino acids. This CDR3 reads CASSFSGSGSNYEQYF. The CDR3 coding sequence is TGTGCCAGCAGCTTCTCTGGGAGCGGGAGTAACTACGAGCAGTACTTC.

This clone was seen once. The chain has TRBV19 and TRBJ2-3; TRBD1 aligns across 10 bases. V lost 4 bases, J lost 6 bases, and 13 bases stayed unmatched. CDR3 length equals 17 residues. CDR1 is LNHDA, CDR2 SQIVND, per germline (reference sequence). Here the CDR3 reads CASSTRRGQGFRDTQYF. In DNA, the CDR3 is TGTGCCAGTAGTACTAGACGGGGACAGGGGTTTCGGGATACGCAGTATTTT.

J is TRBJ2-7 and V is TRBV7-9, with 13 positions matching TRBD2. This CDR3 spans 16 amino acids. The V segment lost 6 bases and the J segment 2 bases; nucleotides outside the gene matches: 7. Per germline, CDR1 SEHNR and CDR2 FQNEAQ (reference sequence). The CDR3: CASRPWTSGSAYEQYF. The CDR3 coding sequence is TGTGCCAGCAGACCCTGGACTAGCGGGAGCGCCTACGAGCAGTACTTC.

The chain joins TRBV28 to TRBJ1-2; perhaps TRBD1 as D (6 bases). CDR3 length: 12 residues. V lost 7 bases and J lost 7, with 13 bases in between. Germline V lookup: CDR1 MDHEN, CDR2 SYDVKM. CDR3 amino acids: CASTGQGGGYTF. DNA for the CDR3: TGTGCCAGCACGGGACAAGGTGGTGGCTACACCTTC.

This chain connects TRBV7-2 to TRBJ2-3; 7 positions match TRBD2. The V segment lost 4 bases and the J segment 2 bases; nucleotides outside the gene matches: 6. Germline assignment: CDR1 SGHTA and CDR2 FQGNSA. The CDR3 is made up of 15 amino acids. The DNA of the CDR3 is TGTGCCAGCAGCTCCAAAGCGGGGCTCACAGATACGCAGTATTTT. Encoded protein: CASSSKAGLTDTQYF.

This chain links TRBV6-5 with TRBJ2-4; TRBD2 might be the D (6 bases). Trimming took 0 bases from V and 1 from J, leaving 10 bases between them. The CDR3 sequence is 16 residues long. Germline values: CDR1 MNHEY, CDR2 SVGAGI. The CDR3 nucleotides read TGTGCCAGCAGTTACTCGGGGGGACGGGCCAAAAACATTCAGTACTTC. Protein product: CASSYSGGRAKNIQYF.

This chain joins TRBV7-2 and TRBJ2-3; TRBD1 matches 8 bases. Germline CDR1 and CDR2: SGHTA and FQGNSA. The CDR3 extends over 16 amino acids. The J segment lost 1 base and the V segment lost 2 bases, leaving 5 bases of the junction unmatched. The CDR3 sequence is CASSLQGARGTDTQYF. In nucleotides, the CDR3 is TGTGCCAGCAGCTTACAGGGGGCGCGTGGCACAGATACGCAGTATTTT.

The chain is built from TRBV29-1 and TRBJ2-3; TRBD1 is a possible D gene (6 bases). V was shortened by 1 base and J by 2 bases, with 10 bases between the two germline ends. In germline, CDR1 is SQVTM, CDR2 ANQGSEA. The CDR3 is 14 residues long. The CDR3: CSVEVQGLTDTQYF. The CDR3 DNA follows: TGCAGCGTTGAAGTACAGGGTCTCACAGATACGCAGTATTTT.